This note documents a single T cell receptor beta chain sequence. The antigen is unknown. The repertoire was sequenced with immunoSEQ multiplex PCR; TCRdb's copy has only in-frame clones and lacks some. The repertoire holds some 140,000 clones, with 82% as singletons. This sample is part of a study of cytomegalovirus exposure and HLA in healthy donors. Points from the study as a whole: Accounts indicate the classifier identified cytomegalovirus status with strong specificity and sensitivity.

The CDR3 runs to 15 residues. Germline loops: CDR1 SGHDT, CDR2 YYEEEE. The V and J ends lost 4 bases and 3 bases respectively, with 14 bases between them. Material: PBMCs. The chain combines TRBV5-6 with TRBJ2-1, with D tentatively TRBD1 (5 bases). The sequence came from a man younger than 45 in good health and CMV-seropositive. This CDR3 is CASSSRQFLYNEQFF. The CDR3 DNA sequence: TGTGCCAGCAGCAGTAGACAGTTCCTCTACAATGAGCAGTTCTTC.